A single sample is the source of the 20 T cell receptor beta chains below, sequenced in a study of shared clonotypes between healthy human individuals. The protocol was immunoSEQ multiplex PCR, while the TCRdb copy is restricted to in-frame clones and leaves out a portion. The profile covers some 2.4 million clones, with under 95% appearing a single time and 0.36% taken by the ten largest. The sequenced material came from naive CD4+ T cells from PBMCs. Noted subset: CD45RA+ positively selected. Receptors were obtained from a man between 18 and 35 years old in good health. Some clones in this sample may be carry-over from other donors' samples.

The V call is TRBV4-1, the J call TRBJ1-6; weak D call: TRBD1 (5 bases). CDR3 length: 17 residues. Germline V lookup: CDR1 MGHRA, CDR2 YSYEKL. Trimming removed 0 bases from V and 3 bases from J, with 12 bases in between. For the CDR3, the DNA is TGCGCCAGCAGCCAAGATCGAGGTGACAGCTATAATTCACCCCTCCACTTT. Its protein product is CASSQDRGDSYNSPLHF.

This sequence joins TRBV19 and TRBJ2-1; maybe TRBD2 (6 bases). Germline assignment: CDR1 LNHDA and CDR2 SQIVND (reference sequence). This CDR3 contains 16 residues. Trimming left V 0 bases short and J 0 bases short, with 9 bases between. The CDR3 DNA sequence: TGTGCCAGTAGTATAGATTATAGCGGCTCCTACAATGAGCAGTTCTTC. It codes for CASSIDYSGSYNEQFF. The full variable domain, in which reference TRBV19 and TRBJ2-1 provide the parts outside the CDR3, is DGGITQSPKYLFRKEGQNVTLSCEQNLNHDAMYWYRQDPGQGLRLIYYSQIVNDFQKGDIAEGYSVSREKKESFPLTVTSAQKNPTAFYLCASSIDYSGSYNEQFFGPGTRLTVL.

The chain combines TRBV11-3 with TRBJ2-3; the D is unclear. Germline V gene lookup returns CDR1 SGHNT and CDR2 YENEEA. This CDR3 has 15 amino acids. Trimming removed 5 bases at V and 4 bases at J, with 16 bases between. CDR3 coding DNA: TGTGCCAGCAGCCCCGGGCTAGGGTCGCCAGATACGCAGTATTTT. Translated: CASSPGLGSPDTQYF.

The gene calls are TRBV7-6 and TRBJ1-1, with TRBD1 identical over 8 bases. Germline trimming cut 1 base from V and 0 bases from J; bases unmatched to any gene: 7. The CDR3 runs 17 residues. The germline CDR1 and CDR2 sequences are SGHVS and FNYEAQ. CDR3 coding DNA: TGTGCCAGCAGCTTAGTCAGGGGGCAACGGCTGAACACTGAAGCTTTCTTT. Encoded protein: CASSLVRGQRLNTEAFF.

Only one count was recorded for this clone. This chain joins TRBV5-4 and TRBJ2-1, with D possibly TRBD2 on 6 matching bases. Looked up from germline, CDR1 is SGHNT and CDR2 is YYREEE (reference sequence). V gave up 3 bases and J gave up 5 bases, with 12 bases separating them. The CDR3 totals 14 residues. The CDR3 DNA follows: TGTGCCAGCAGCTCGGGACTTAACAACAATGAGCAGTTCTTC. Protein sequence: CASSSGLNNNEQFF.

The V gene is TRBV29-1, the J gene TRBJ2-4; D ambiguous. Trimming removed 8 bases at V and 8 bases at J, with 16 bases between. Germline CDR1 is SQVTM and CDR2 is ANQGSEA. The CDR3 is made up of 12 amino acids. Here the CDR3 DNA reads TGCAGCATACGAGCGCCGGCCGACATTCAGTACTTC. Protein sequence: CSIRAPADIQYF.

This clone was seen a handful of times. This sequence joins TRBV11-3 and TRBJ1-1; D gene unclear. Trimming left V 8 bases short and J 3 bases short, with 10 bases between. This CDR3 is built from 12 residues. CDR1 and CDR2 from the germline V gene are SGHNT and YENEEA. The CDR3 region is CASAGQDTEAFF. The CDR3 bases are TGTGCCAGCGCTGGTCAGGACACTGAAGCTTTCTTT. Filled out from reference TRBV11-3 and TRBJ1-1, the complete variable domain reads EAGVVQSPRYKIIEKKQPVAFWCNPISGHNTLYWYLQNLGQGPELLIRYENEEAVDDSQLPKDRFSAERLKGVDSTLKIQPAELGDSAVYLCASAGQDTEAFFGQGTRLTVV.

The chain carries TRBV7-2 and TRBJ2-1; 9 bases fit TRBD2. The germline gives CDR1 SGHTA, CDR2 FQGNSA. The CDR3 length is 19 residues. With V trimmed by 5 bases and J by 8 bases, 22 bases remained unmatched. The CDR3 loop reads CASSQALRRQREAFDEQFF. The DNA for the CDR3 is TGTGCCAGCAGCCAGGCCCTTCGTAGACAGCGGGAGGCGTTCGATGAGCAGTTCTTC.

The chain uses TRBV5-1 and TRBJ2-3, with D perhaps TRBD1 (5 bases). This CDR3 spans 15 amino acids. Trimming took 0 bases from V and 3 from J, leaving 11 bases between them. CDR1 SGHRS and CDR2 YFSETQ come from the germline V gene. The CDR3 spells CASSLARDGTDTQYF. CDR3 nucleotide sequence: TGCGCCAGCAGCTTGGCCAGGGATGGGACAGATACGCAGTATTTT.

With respect to this clone: Other DNA variants within this sample encode the same CDR3. This sequence joins TRBV5-1 and TRBJ1-5, with D hard to call. V lost 5 bases, J lost 1 base, and 10 bases lay in between. Germline V lookup: CDR1 SGHRS, CDR2 YFSETQ. The CDR3 covers 14 residues. CDR3 sequence: CASSLDPSNQPQHF. The CDR3 region has the DNA TGCGCCAGCAGTCTCGACCCAAGCAATCAGCCCCAGCATTTT.

The chain couples TRBV7-3 to TRBJ2-7; TRBD1 aligns across 9 bases. The germline V gene encodes CDR1 SGHTA and CDR2 FQGTGA. After removal of 5 bases from V and 4 bases from J, the junction contained 6 bases not matched to a gene. The CDR3 runs to 14 residues. In DNA, the CDR3 is TGTGCCAGCAGCCTAGGACAGGGGCAATACGAGCAGTACTTC. Protein product: CASSLGQGQYEQYF.

The chain employs TRBV18 and TRBJ2-3; TRBD1 might be the D (7 bases). Germline V gene data show CDR1 as KGHSH and CDR2 as LQKENI. V was pared by 8 bases and J by 3 bases, with 15 bases between. CDR3 length: 14 amino acids. The CDR3 is CASTTQGRTDTQYF. DNA for the CDR3: TGTGCCAGCACGACACAGGGGAGGACAGATACGCAGTATTTT.

The chain employs TRBV5-6 and TRBJ2-2; 8 nucleotides align to TRBD2. The J segment lost 4 bases and the V segment lost 0 bases, leaving 2 bases of the junction unmatched. The CDR3 totals 15 residues. Germline V CDR1 and CDR2: SGHDT, YYEEEE. CDR3 in DNA: TGTGCCAGCAGCTTGGCGGGAGGGGCCACCGGGGAGCTGTTTTTT. It specifies CASSLAGGATGELFF.

V usage is TRBV10-3 and J usage is TRBJ2-5, with D maybe TRBD1 (7 bases). The V gene lost 11 bases and the J gene lost 6 bases, with 22 bases spanning the gap. The length of the CDR3 is 14 residues. Germline CDR1 and CDR2: ENHRY and SYGVKD. CDR3 protein: CAAAGGGSFQTQYF. The CDR3 bases are TGTGCCGCAGCAGGGGGAGGCTCATTTCAGACCCAGTACTTC.

The chain uses TRBV7-3 and TRBJ2-1; the D gene is possibly TRBD2 (6 bases). Trimming removed 2 bases at V and 2 bases at J, with 13 bases between. The CDR3 has 16 amino acids. Germline V CDR1 and CDR2: SGHTA, FQGTGA. CDR3 in DNA: TGTGCCAGCAGCTTATTTAGCGGAGCCGCCTACAATGAGCAGTTCTTC. It codes for CASSLFSGAAYNEQFF.

As regards this clone: The identical CDR3 is also encoded by other nucleotide sequences in the sample. The V gene is TRBV19, the J gene TRBJ2-3; D gene uncertain. CDR3 length: 13 amino acids. V lost 3 bases and J lost 2, with 6 bases in between. CDR1 and CDR2 (germline): LNHDA, SQIVND (reference sequence). The CDR3 region has the DNA TGTGCCAGTAGTATGGGCCCCACAGATACGCAGTATTTT. The encoded protein is CASSMGPTDTQYF.

The CDR3 sequence is CASSEPGLAGGRRETQYF. The CDR3 DNA reads as TGTGCCAGCAGTGAACCGGGACTAGCGGGAGGGCGTCGAGAGACCCAGTACTTC. The chain uses TRBV6-1 and TRBJ2-5; 16 bases match TRBD2. The CDR3 is made up of 18 amino acids. The ends lost 2 bases at V and 4 bases at J; junction bases unmatched: 7. Germline V lookup: CDR1 MNHNS, CDR2 SASEGT.

This chain links TRBV13 with TRBJ1-1, with 8 nucleotides matching TRBD1. The CDR3 is 16 residues long. J gave up 1 base and V 5 bases, and 9 bases lay outside the gene matches. CDR1 and CDR2 (germline): PRHDT, FYEKMQ (reference sequence). DNA of the CDR3: TGTGCCAGCAGCCCCAGACAGGGGTCGGCGAACACTGAAGCTTTCTTT. This translates into CASSPRQGSANTEAFF.

On this clone itself: Other DNA sequences in this sample translate to the same CDR3. V is TRBV19 and J is TRBJ1-5; 9 bases map to TRBD1. Per the germline V gene, CDR1 is LNHDA and CDR2 is SQIVND (reference sequence). The CDR3 has 15 residues. The V and J ends lost 6 bases and 1 base, in that order; junction bases with no gene match: 4. This CDR3 is CASSPGQGSNQPQHF. DNA of the CDR3: TGTGCCAGTAGCCCGGGACAGGGAAGCAATCAGCCCCAGCATTTT.

This chain connects TRBV7-2 to TRBJ2-3; TRBD2 aligns across 9 bases. The germline V gene has CDR1 SGHTA and CDR2 FQGNSA. The CDR3 is 17 residues long. The J segment lost 4 bases and the V segment lost 0 bases, leaving 8 bases of the junction unmatched. This CDR3 is CASSLAIGAGGADTQYF. The CDR3, as DNA: TGTGCCAGCAGCTTAGCGATTGGGGCGGGAGGGGCAGATACGCAGTATTTT.